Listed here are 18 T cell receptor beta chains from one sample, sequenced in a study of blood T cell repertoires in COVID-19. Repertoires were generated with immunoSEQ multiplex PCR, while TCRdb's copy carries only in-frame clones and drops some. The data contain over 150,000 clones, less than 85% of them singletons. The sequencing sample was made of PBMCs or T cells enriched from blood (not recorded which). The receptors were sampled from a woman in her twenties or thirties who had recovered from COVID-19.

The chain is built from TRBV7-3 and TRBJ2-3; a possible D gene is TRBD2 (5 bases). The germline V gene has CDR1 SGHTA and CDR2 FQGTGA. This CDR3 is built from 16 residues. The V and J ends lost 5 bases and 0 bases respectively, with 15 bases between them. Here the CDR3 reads CASSPGKGRSTDTQYF. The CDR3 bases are TGTGCCAGCAGCCCGGGGAAGGGCCGAAGCACAGATACGCAGTATTTT.

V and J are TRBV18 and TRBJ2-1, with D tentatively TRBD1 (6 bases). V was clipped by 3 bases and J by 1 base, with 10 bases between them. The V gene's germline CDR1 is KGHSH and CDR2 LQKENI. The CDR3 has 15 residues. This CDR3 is CASSPPQGSYNEQFF. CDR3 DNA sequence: TGTGCCAGCTCACCCCCACAGGGTTCCTACAATGAGCAGTTCTTC. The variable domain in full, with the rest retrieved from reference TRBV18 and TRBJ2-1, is NAGVMQNPRHLVRRRGQEARLRCSPMKGHSHVYWYRQLPEEGLKFMVYLQKENIIDESGMPKERFSAEFPKEGPSILRIQQVVRGDSAAYFCASSPPQGSYNEQFFGPGTRLTVL.

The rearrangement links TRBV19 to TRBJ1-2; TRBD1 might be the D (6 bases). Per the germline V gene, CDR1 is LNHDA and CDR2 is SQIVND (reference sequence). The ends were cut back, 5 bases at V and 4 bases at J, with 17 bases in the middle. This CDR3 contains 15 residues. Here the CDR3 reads CASSPQDRRTYGYTF. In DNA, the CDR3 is TGTGCCAGTAGTCCGCAAGACAGGCGGACCTATGGCTACACCTTC.

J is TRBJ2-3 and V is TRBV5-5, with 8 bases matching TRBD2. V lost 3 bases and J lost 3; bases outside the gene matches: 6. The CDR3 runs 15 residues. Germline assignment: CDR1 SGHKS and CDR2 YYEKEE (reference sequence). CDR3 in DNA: TGTGCCAGCAGCTCGGATAGCGGGGTTACAGATACGCAGTATTTT. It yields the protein CASSSDSGVTDTQYF.

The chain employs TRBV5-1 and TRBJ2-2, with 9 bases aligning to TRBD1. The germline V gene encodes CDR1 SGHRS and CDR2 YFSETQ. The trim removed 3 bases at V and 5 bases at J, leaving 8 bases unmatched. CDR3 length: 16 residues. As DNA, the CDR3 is TGCGCCAGCAGCTCCGGGACAGGGAGAGGAACCGGGGAGCTGTTTTTT. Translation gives CASSSGTGRGTGELFF.

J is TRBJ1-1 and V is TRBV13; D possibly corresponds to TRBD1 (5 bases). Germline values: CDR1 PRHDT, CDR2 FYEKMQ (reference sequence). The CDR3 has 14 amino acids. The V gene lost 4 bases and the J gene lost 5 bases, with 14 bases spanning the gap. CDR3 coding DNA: TGTGCCAGCAGCTCTAGGGGAAGGGGAACTGAAGCTTTCTTT. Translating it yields CASSSRGRGTEAFF.

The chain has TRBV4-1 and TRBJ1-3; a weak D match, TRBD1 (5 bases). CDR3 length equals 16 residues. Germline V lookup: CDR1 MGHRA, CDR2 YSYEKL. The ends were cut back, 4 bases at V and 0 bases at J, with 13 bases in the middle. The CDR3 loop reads CASSPVGVPSGNTIYF. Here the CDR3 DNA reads TGCGCCAGCAGCCCAGTAGGGGTGCCCTCTGGAAACACCATATATTTT.

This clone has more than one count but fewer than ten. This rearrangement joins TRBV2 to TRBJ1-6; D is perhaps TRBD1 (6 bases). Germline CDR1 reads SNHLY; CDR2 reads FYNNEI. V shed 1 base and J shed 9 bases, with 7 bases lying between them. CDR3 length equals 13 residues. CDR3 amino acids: CASSEDRVSPLHF. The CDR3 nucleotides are TGTGCCAGCAGTGAAGACAGGGTTTCACCCCTCCACTTT.

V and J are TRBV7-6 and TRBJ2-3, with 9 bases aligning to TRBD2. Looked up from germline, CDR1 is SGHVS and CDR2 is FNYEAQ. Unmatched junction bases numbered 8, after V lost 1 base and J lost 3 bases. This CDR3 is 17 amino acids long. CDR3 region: CASSLDSGGGATDTQYF. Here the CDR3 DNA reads TGTGCCAGCAGCTTAGATAGCGGCGGGGGGGCAACAGATACGCAGTATTTT.

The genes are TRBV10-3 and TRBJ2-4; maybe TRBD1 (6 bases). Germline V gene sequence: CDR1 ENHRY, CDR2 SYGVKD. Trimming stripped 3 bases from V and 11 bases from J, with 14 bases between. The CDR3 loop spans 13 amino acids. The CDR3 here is CAISDQGFGVQYF. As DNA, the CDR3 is TGTGCCATCAGTGATCAGGGGTTTGGGGTTCAGTACTTC.

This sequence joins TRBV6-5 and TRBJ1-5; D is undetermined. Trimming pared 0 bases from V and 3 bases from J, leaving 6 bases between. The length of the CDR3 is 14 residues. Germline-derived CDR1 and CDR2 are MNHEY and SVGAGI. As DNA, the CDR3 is TGTGCCAGCAGTTACTCGAGCACCAATCAGCCCCAGCATTTT. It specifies CASSYSSTNQPQHF.

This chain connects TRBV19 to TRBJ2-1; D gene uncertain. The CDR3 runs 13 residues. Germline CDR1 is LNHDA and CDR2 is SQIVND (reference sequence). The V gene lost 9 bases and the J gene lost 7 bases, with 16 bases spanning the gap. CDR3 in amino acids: CASATGFWNEQFF. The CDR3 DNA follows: TGTGCCAGCGCGACGGGTTTCTGGAATGAGCAGTTCTTC.

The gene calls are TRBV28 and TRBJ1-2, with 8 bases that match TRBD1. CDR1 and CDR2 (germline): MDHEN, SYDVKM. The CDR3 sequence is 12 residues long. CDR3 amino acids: CVCSQGEYGYTF. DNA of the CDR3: TGTGTCTGCTCACAGGGGGAATATGGCTACACCTTC.

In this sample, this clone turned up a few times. The CDR3 bases are TGTGCCAGCAGTCAACAGGGCCGTAGCAATCAGCCCCAGCATTTT. As protein: CASSQQGRSNQPQHF. The chain carries TRBV28 and TRBJ1-5, with TRBD1 as a possible D gene (6 bases). CDR1 is MDHEN and CDR2 is SYDVKM in the germline V gene. Trimming left V 5 bases short and J 0 bases short, with 11 bases between. The CDR3 is 15 amino acids.

The CDR3 coding sequence is TGTGCCAGCTCACCACTAGAGGTGAGGAATGAGCAGTTCTTC. Protein product: CASSPLEVRNEQFF. This chain joins TRBV18 and TRBJ2-1; D gene ambiguous. This CDR3 contains 14 residues. Trimming took off 1 base at V and 7 bases at J, with 11 bases between the two ends. The germline gives CDR1 KGHSH, CDR2 LQKENI. Looking up the rest from reference TRBV18 and TRBJ2-1 gives the full variable domain: NAGVMQNPRHLVRRRGQEARLRCSPMKGHSHVYWYRQLPEEGLKFMVYLQKENIIDESGMPKERFSAEFPKEGPSILRIQQVVRGDSAAYFCASSPLEVRNEQFFGPGTRLTVL.

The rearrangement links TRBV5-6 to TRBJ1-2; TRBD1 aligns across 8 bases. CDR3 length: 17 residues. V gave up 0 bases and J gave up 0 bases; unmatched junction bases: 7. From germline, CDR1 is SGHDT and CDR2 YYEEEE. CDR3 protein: CASSLDRDRRANYGYTF. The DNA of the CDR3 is TGTGCCAGCAGCTTGGATAGGGACAGGAGAGCTAACTATGGCTACACCTTC.

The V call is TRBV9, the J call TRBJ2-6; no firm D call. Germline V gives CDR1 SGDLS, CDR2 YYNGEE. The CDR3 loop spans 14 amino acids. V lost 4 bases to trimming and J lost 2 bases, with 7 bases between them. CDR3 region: CASSSGAGANVLTF. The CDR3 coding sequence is TGTGCCAGCAGCTCCGGAGCTGGGGCCAACGTCCTGACTTTC. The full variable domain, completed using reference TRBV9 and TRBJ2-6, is DSGVTQTPKHLITATGQRVTLRCSPRSGDLSVYWYQQSLDQGLQFLIQYYNGEERAKGNILERFSAQQFPDLHSELNLSSLELGDSALYFCASSSGAGANVLTFGAGSRLTVL.

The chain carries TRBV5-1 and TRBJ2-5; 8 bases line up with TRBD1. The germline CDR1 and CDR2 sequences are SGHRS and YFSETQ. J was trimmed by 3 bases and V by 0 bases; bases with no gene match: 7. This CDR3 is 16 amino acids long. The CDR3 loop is CASSLGTGQGEETQYF. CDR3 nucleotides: TGCGCCAGCAGCTTGGGAACCGGACAGGGAGAAGAGACCCAGTACTTC.